This T cell receptor (beta chain) was identified in a study of shared T cell receptors in the human thymus. Only in-frame clones appear in the TCRdb table, and some are missing; sequencing was by immunoSEQ multiplex PCR. The sample gives roughly 710,000 clones, 70% to 90% of which show up once; about 0.0098% is in the top ten. Trimming stripped 4 bases from V and 0 bases from J, with 10 bases between. Germline V gene data show CDR1 as SGHRS and CDR2 as YFSETQ. The CDR3 consists of 14 residues. The data also belong to a second study, concerning human thymus T cells. That report notes: Corrective heart surgery yielded the resections from which the thymus tissue came. Thymic and blood repertoires appeared to display a bias in their usage of V and J genes. Related research described strongly overlapping thymic repertoires in unrelated people.

Sequenced: thymocytes. The chain has TRBV5-1 and TRBJ1-2; D not resolved. This TCR was recovered from a girl less than two years old with a congenital heart defect. The CDR3 coding sequence is TGCGCCAGCAGCCCAGCGTCCCCTAACTATGGCTACACCTTC. This sequence encodes CASSPASPNYGYTF.